The 9 T cell receptor beta chains in this list originate from one sample, sequenced in a study of T cell responses to AZD1222 COVID-19 vaccine. TCRdb's table, derived via immunoSEQ multiplex PCR, lists solely in-frame clones and lacks some. The data show about 85,000 clones, around 90% seen once. Here the sequenced sample was peripheral blood, taken on day 0 of AZD1222 vaccination. The receptors come from an adult in good health.

The chain links TRBV30 to TRBJ1-5; TRBD1 aligns across 7 bases. Germline lookup yields CDR1 GTSNPN and CDR2 SVGIG (reference sequence). The CDR3 has 14 amino acids. V gave up 4 bases and J gave up 4 bases; unmatched junction bases: 7. CDR3 DNA sequence: TGTGCCTGGACCTCAGGGGGGGGTAATCAGCCCCAGCATTTT. It encodes CAWTSGGGNQPQHF. Combining the CDR3 with reference TRBV30 and TRBJ1-5 gives the whole variable domain SQTIHQWPATLVQPVGSPLSLECTVEGTSNPNLYWYRQAAGRGLQLLFYSVGIGQISSEVPQNLSASRPQDRQFILSSKKLLLSDSGFYLCAWTSGGGNQPQHFGDGTRLSIL.

The rearrangement uses TRBV4-1 and TRBJ2-7; maybe TRBD2 (6 bases). V dropped 1 base and J dropped 0 bases, with 13 bases sitting between them. The CDR3 length is 16 residues. The V gene's germline CDR1 is MGHRA and CDR2 YSYEKL. The CDR3 nucleotides are TGCGCCAGCAGCCAAGTGTTGGGGGGAAACTCCTACGAGCAGTACTTC. It encodes CASSQVLGGNSYEQYF.

V and J are TRBV10-3 and TRBJ2-3; D gene uncertain. The V gene's germline CDR1 is ENHRY and CDR2 SYGVKD. The V and J ends lost 4 bases and 2 bases respectively, with 10 bases between them. This CDR3 comprises 14 residues. The CDR3 nucleotides read TGTGCCATCAGTGTGGAGCTGGCCACAGATACGCAGTATTTT. It is translated as CAISVELATDTQYF.

This clone has a handful of counts. The chain couples TRBV28 to TRBJ1-5; weak D call: TRBD1 (5 bases). The CDR3 spans 17 residues. The V and J ends lost 2 bases and 7 bases respectively, with 21 bases between them. Per germline, CDR1 MDHEN and CDR2 SYDVKM. The CDR3 DNA reads as TGTGCCAGCAGTTTAGCCTTAGTTGGGGGTTTAAGGCAGCCCCAGCATTTT. Translation gives CASSLALVGGLRQPQHF. The variable domain in full, with the rest retrieved from reference TRBV28 and TRBJ1-5, is DVKVTQSSRYLVKRTGEKVFLECVQDMDHENMFWYRQDPGLGLRLIYFSYDVKMKEKGDIPEGYSVSREKKERFSLILESASTNQTSMYLCASSLALVGGLRQPQHFGDGTRLSIL.

The chain recombines TRBV4-3 with TRBJ2-1; 9 bases match TRBD2. V lost 0 bases and J lost 6; bases outside the gene matches: 12. From germline, CDR1 is LGHNA and CDR2 YSLEER. The CDR3 contains 18 residues. CDR3 nucleotides: TGCGCCAGCAGCCAAGATAGGATGGGCGGGAGGGAGCCCAATGAGCAGTTCTTC. Translation: CASSQDRMGGREPNEQFF.

The chain has TRBV10-3 and TRBJ1-5, with 10 bases that match TRBD1. There are 15 residues in the CDR3. V lost 6 bases and J lost 7; bases outside the gene matches: 9. Looked up from germline, CDR1 is ENHRY and CDR2 is SYGVKD. This chain's CDR3 is CAISAGTGDNQPQHF. DNA of the CDR3: TGTGCCATCAGCGCAGGGACAGGGGATAACCAGCCCCAGCATTTT.

This rearrangement joins TRBV27 to TRBJ2-1; TRBD2 aligns across 13 bases. CDR3 length: 15 amino acids. With 6 bases clipped from V and 8 bases from J, the junction kept 7 bases outside the gene matches. The germline V gene has CDR1 MNHEY and CDR2 SMNVEV (reference sequence). CDR3 nucleotides: TGTGCCAGCAGGCGGACTAGCGGGAGTCGGGATGAGCAGTTCTTC. This encodes CASRRTSGSRDEQFF.

This chain uses TRBV11-2 with TRBJ2-3, with D unresolved. The CDR3 totals 14 residues. The ends were cut back, 6 bases at V and 3 bases at J, with 13 bases in the middle. The germline V gene has CDR1 SGHAT and CDR2 FQNNGV. The chain's CDR3 is CASRRPVGTDTQYF. The CDR3, as DNA: TGTGCCAGCAGACGACCCGTCGGGACAGATACGCAGTATTTT.

The rearrangement links TRBV7-2 to TRBJ2-7; 13 nucleotides align to TRBD2. CDR1 SGHTA and CDR2 FQGNSA come from the germline V gene. The CDR3 covers 16 residues. Germline trimming cut 1 base from V and 5 bases from J; bases unmatched to any gene: 5. The CDR3 nucleotides are TGTGCCAGCAGCTTAGAAGTCGGACTAGCGGGAGACGAGCAGTACTTC. Encoded protein: CASSLEVGLAGDEQYF.